Presented here are 16 T cell receptor beta chains from one specimen sequenced in a study of T cells after yellow fever vaccination. TCRdb re-called the 5' RACE reads through MiXCR, storing one row per CDR3 protein. The sample lists 150,000 to 200,000 distinct CDR3 sequences, around 10% seen once, with less than 40% in the top ten. The sample consisted of CD8+ T cells sorted from PBMCs, taken 15 days after the yellow fever booster vaccination. All receptors derive from a young man who received the YFV17D yellow fever vaccine.

This sequence joins TRBV7-6 and TRBJ1-5, with 7 nucleotides matching TRBD1. There are 17 residues in the CDR3. The V and J ends lost 2 bases and 0 bases, in that order; junction bases with no gene match: 7. Germline CDR1 is SGHVS and CDR2 is FNYEAQ. The CDR3 DNA sequence: TGTGCCAGCAGCTTAAGCGACAGGGCATATAGCAATCAGCCCCAGCATTTT. The encoded protein is CASSLSDRAYSNQPQHF.

This clonotype appeared a few times. The rearrangement uses TRBV10-3 and TRBJ2-1, with TRBD1 matching 7 bases. Germline assignment: CDR1 ENHRY and CDR2 SYGVKD. V lost 2 bases, J lost 9 bases, and 16 bases stayed unmatched. This CDR3 region has 17 residues. Written as DNA, the CDR3 is TGTGCCATCAGTGAGCCAACCGGGACAGAGCCTGAAGGTGAGCAGTTCTTC. As protein: CAISEPTGTEPEGEQFF.

This clonotype has only a few counts. The V gene is TRBV27, the J gene TRBJ2-7; D possibly uses TRBD1 or TRBD2 (6 bases each). V was clipped by 6 bases and J by 7 bases, with 13 bases between them. The CDR3 has 12 residues. The germline gives CDR1 MNHEY, CDR2 SMNVEV (reference sequence). This CDR3 reads CASSIIGGEQYV. The CDR3 region has the DNA TGTGCCAGCAGCATTATAGGGGGGGAGCAGTACGTC.

A few counts support this clonotype. V usage is TRBV6-2 or TRBV6-3 and J usage is TRBJ2-5; 13 nucleotides align to TRBD2. CDR1 is MNHEY, CDR2 SVGEGT, per germline. This CDR3 has 18 residues. J lost 2 bases, V lost 4 bases, and 10 bases had no gene match. CDR3 coding DNA: TGTGCCAGCAGTTTTTGGACTAGCGGGGGCCCGTGGCAAGAGACCCAGTACTTC. Its translation is CASSFWTSGGPWQETQYF.

CDR3 amino acids: CASSPTGWAEAFF. CDR3 DNA sequence: TGTGCCAGCAGCCCCACAGGGTGGGCTGAAGCTTTCTTT. The J gene is TRBJ1-1, the V gene TRBV5-5, with D perhaps TRBD1 (6 bases). Trimming removed 4 bases from V and 6 bases from J, with 13 bases in between. The CDR3 covers 13 residues. Germline V gene data show CDR1 as SGHKS and CDR2 as YYEKEE (reference sequence).

This clonotype was observed a few times. V usage is TRBV4-3 and J usage is TRBJ1-5, with 8 bases lining up with TRBD1. Looked up from germline, CDR1 is LGHNA and CDR2 is YSLEER. This CDR3 has 13 residues. J gave up 10 bases and V 3 bases, and 5 bases lay outside the gene matches. DNA of the CDR3: TGCGCCAGCAGCCAGGGTACAGGGGGACCCCAGCATTTT. Protein sequence: CASSQGTGGPQHF.

This clonotype was detected ten times or more. This chain links TRBV4-1 with TRBJ2-3; D is possibly TRBD1 (6 bases). The CDR3 totals 14 residues. The V end was cut by 2 bases, the J end by 6 bases, with 12 bases between. Germline CDR1 and CDR2: MGHRA and YSYEKL. The CDR3 sequence: CASSQNRVGDTQYF. DNA of the CDR3: TGCGCCAGCAGCCAAAACAGGGTTGGGGATACGCAGTATTTT.

This chain connects TRBV12-3 or TRBV12-4 to TRBJ1-1; D gene ambiguous. The CDR3 spans 12 residues. With 5 bases removed from V and 0 bases from J, the gap between germline ends came to 4 bases. In nucleotides, the CDR3 is TGTGCCAGCAGTCGGGTGAACACTGAAGCTTTCTTT. This translates into CASSRVNTEAFF.

The chain links TRBV30 to TRBJ1-4; D ambiguous. V was shortened by 1 base and J by 3 bases, with 12 bases between the two germline ends. From germline, CDR1 is GTSNPN and CDR2 SVGIG (reference sequence). The length of the CDR3 is 15 residues. The CDR3 sequence is CAWSAVGSANEKLFF. The CDR3 nucleotides read TGTGCCTGGAGTGCCGTCGGGTCGGCTAATGAAAAACTGTTTTTT. Full variable domain (missing parts from reference TRBV30 and TRBJ1-4): SQTIHQWPATLVQPVGSPLSLECTVEGTSNPNLYWYRQAAGRGLQLLFYSVGIGQISSEVPQNLSASRPQDRQFILSSKKLLLSDSGFYLCAWSAVGSANEKLFFGSGTQLSVL.

Only a few counts were recorded for this clonotype. V usage is TRBV6-1 and J usage is TRBJ2-1, with 8 bases lining up with TRBD1. Trimming cost V 6 bases and J 3 bases; bases outside gene matches: 4. CDR1 and CDR2 (germline): MNHNS, SASEGT. This CDR3 is 14 amino acids long. CDR3 nucleotide sequence: TGTGCCAGCAGCCGACAGGGGCACTACAATGAGCAGTTCTTC. As protein: CASSRQGHYNEQFF.

The CDR3 spells CASSQGIGQGYAGYTF. Written as DNA, the CDR3 is TGCGCCAGCAGCCAGGGGATTGGACAGGGATACGCTGGCTACACCTTC. This chain joins TRBV4-1 and TRBJ1-2; TRBD1 matches 8 bases. CDR1 MGHRA and CDR2 YSYEKL come from the germline V gene. The CDR3 runs to 16 residues. After removal of 3 bases from V and 7 bases from J, the junction contained 13 bases not matched to a gene.

The chain is built from TRBV6-2 or TRBV6-3 and TRBJ2-7, with D uncertain. V was pared by 4 bases and J by 1 base, with 8 bases between. This CDR3 contains 13 residues. The germline gives CDR1 MNHEY, CDR2 SVGEGT. DNA for the CDR3: TGTGCCAGCAGTTGGAACGGTTCCTACGAGCAGTACTTC. Protein: CASSWNGSYEQYF.

The chain links TRBV27 to TRBJ2-7, with 7 nucleotides matching TRBD2. The V gene's germline CDR1 is MNHEY and CDR2 SMNVEV (reference sequence). The CDR3 is 13 residues long. Trimming took 3 bases from V and 4 from J; bases not matched to a gene: 3. In nucleotides, the CDR3 is TGTGCCAGCAGTTTCCAGCGGGGTTACGAGCAGTACTTC. Translation: CASSFQRGYEQYF.

The V and J genes are TRBV6-5 and TRBJ2-3, with D tentatively TRBD2 (6 bases). CDR3 length equals 15 residues. The V and J ends lost 6 bases and 2 bases respectively, with 15 bases between them. Germline values: CDR1 MNHEY, CDR2 SVGAGI. The CDR3 nucleotides are TGTGCCAGCAGGGAGGGGCAGCGGTCCACAGATACGCAGTATTTT. It yields the protein CASREGQRSTDTQYF.

The chain combines TRBV4-3 with TRBJ1-2, with a possible D match to TRBD1 (6 bases). In germline, CDR1 is LGHNA, CDR2 YSLEER. CDR3 length: 15 amino acids. Trimming left V 0 bases short and J 4 bases short, with 12 bases between. CDR3 loop: CASSQESRQVYGYTF. CDR3 sequence (DNA): TGCGCCAGCAGCCAAGAATCAAGACAGGTCTATGGCTACACCTTC.

The chain is built from TRBV6-5 and TRBJ1-1, with D perhaps TRBD1 (5 bases). The germline V and J ends were trimmed by 3 bases and 5 bases, with 10 bases remaining between them. The CDR3 extends over 13 amino acids. CDR1 is MNHEY, CDR2 SVGAGI, per germline. CDR3 DNA sequence: TGTGCCAGCAGTTATCGGGACCAGACTGAAGCTTTCTTT. It specifies CASSYRDQTEAFF.